Sequencing of this T cell receptor beta chain was carried out in a study of CDR3 diversity in severe acne. TCRdb re-called the PCR reads with MiXCR, one entry per CDR3 protein. This sample yields more than 80,000 distinct CDR3 sequences, of which under 55% are seen a single time; roughly 12% belongs to the top ten. CDR3 length: 14 residues. Deletions cut 6 bases from V and 1 base from J, with 8 bases between. Germline V gene lookup returns CDR1 KGHDR and CDR2 SFDVKD. The genes are TRBV24-1 and TRBJ2-2; TRBD2 is a possible D gene (6 bases). This sequence originates from a male donor with severe acne vulgaris. Sequenced: blood. The CDR3 DNA reads TGTGCCACCAGTTACGGGGGGAACACCGGGGAGCTGTTTTTT. It encodes CATSYGGNTGELFF.